This T cell receptor beta chain is from a study of blood T cell repertoires in COVID-19. The CDR3 consists of 15 residues. V trimming: 4 bases; J trimming: 6 bases; junction bases outside the gene matches: 10. The germline CDR1 and CDR2 sequences are SGHNT and YYREEE (reference sequence). TCRdb's table, derived via immunoSEQ multiplex PCR, lists solely in-frame clones and lacks some. The profile shows approximately 280,000 clones, about 89% of them singletons. The sample consisted of peripheral blood. The clonotype was recovered from a middle-aged man with acute or convalescent COVID-19. The chain joins TRBV5-4 to TRBJ1-1; 9 bases are shared with TRBD1. As DNA, the CDR3 is TGTGCCAGCAGCAATTGGGACAGGGAGTTACCTGAAGCTTTCTTT. Translation: CASSNWDRELPEAFF.